The clone carrying this TCR beta chain occurred many times. The antigen remains undetermined. This entry is derived from a study of spatial heterogeneity in lung cancer. Study-wide context: For the average unique TCR and UMI combination, more than nine occurrences appeared in raw reads. Whole-study findings and limits: The study found ubiquitous expanded tumor TCRs in blood more at resection than follow-up.

Time point in this sample: blood at routine non-recurrence follow-up after resection. Material for sequencing was whole RNA from tumor, nontumor lung or frozen PBMC, left unsorted. Every TCR cDNA molecule carried a tag that served as a unique molecular identifier. Each CDR3 protein is one row after TCRdb ran MiXCR on the 5' RACE reads. The sample has roughly 26,000 distinct CDR3 sequences, 5.5% to 7% seen once. The germline V gene encodes CDR1 GTSNPN and CDR2 SVGIG (reference sequence). Trimming removed 0 bases from V and 0 bases from J, with 13 bases in between. This CDR3 region has 16 residues. The V and J genes are TRBV30 and TRBJ2-3; the D gene could be TRBD1 or TRBD2 (5 bases each). This receptor was identified in a male donor with early-stage non-small cell lung cancer. Specimen: PBMCs, collected at follow-up. The DNA of the CDR3 is TGTGCCTGGAGTGTACTCGGGACGGCTAGCACAGATACGCAGTATTTT. This gives the protein CAWSVLGTASTDTQYF.